Below are 5 T cell receptor beta chains sequenced from a single sample in a study of cytomegalovirus exposure and HLA in healthy donors. The PCR employed 60 Vbeta primers together with 13 Jbeta primers. The table came from immunoSEQ multiplex PCR; TCRdb's copy has only in-frame clones and leaves some out. The table has about 130,000 clones, roughly 79% seen once. The material sequenced was PBMCs. Receptors originate from a woman in her 50s in good health and CMV-seronegative.

V gene TRBV6-1 combines with J gene TRBJ1-2; weak D call: TRBD1 (6 bases). V was pared by 5 bases and J by 1 base, with 8 bases between. Germline-derived CDR1 and CDR2 are MNHNS and SASEGT. The CDR3 runs 13 residues. CDR3 in DNA: TGTGCCAGCAGTAACAGGGATAACTATGGCTACACCTTC. Its translation: CASSNRDNYGYTF.

This clone was observed a single time. V and J are TRBV5-1 and TRBJ2-5; the D gene is possibly TRBD1 (5 bases). Germline V gene sequence: CDR1 SGHRS, CDR2 YFSETQ. Deletions cut 4 bases from V and 2 bases from J, with 12 bases between. The CDR3 totals 14 residues. Here the CDR3 reads CASSRTGFQETQYF. CDR3 nucleotide sequence: TGCGCCAGCAGCCGAACAGGTTTTCAAGAGACCCAGTACTTC. Full variable domain (outside the CDR3, taken from reference TRBV5-1 and TRBJ2-5): KAGVTQTPRYLIKTRGQQVTLSCSPISGHRSVSWYQQTPGQGLQFLFEYFSETQRNKGNFPGRFSGRQFSNSRSEMNVSTLELGDSALYLCASSRTGFQETQYFGPGTRLLVL.

This chain joins TRBV10-3 and TRBJ2-1; TRBD1 matches at 9 bases. The germline gives CDR1 ENHRY, CDR2 SYGVKD. V was pared by 1 base and J by 8 bases, with 9 bases of the junction left unmatched. The length of the CDR3 is 16 residues. This chain's CDR3 is CAISEWRGTGPHEQFF. CDR3 sequence (DNA): TGTGCCATCAGTGAGTGGCGCGGGACAGGGCCGCATGAGCAGTTCTTC.

This chain's CDR3 is CASRLGDIQYF. The CDR3 coding sequence is TGTGCCAGTCGTCTCGGGGACATTCAGTACTTC. The V call is TRBV28, the J call TRBJ2-4; possibly TRBD2 for D (5 bases). The CDR3 loop spans 11 amino acids. Looked up from germline, CDR1 is MDHEN and CDR2 is SYDVKM. The germline V and J ends were trimmed by 9 bases and 8 bases, with 11 bases remaining between them. Variable domain in full (rest from reference TRBV28 and TRBJ2-4): DVKVTQSSRYLVKRTGEKVFLECVQDMDHENMFWYRQDPGLGLRLIYFSYDVKMKEKGDIPEGYSVSREKKERFSLILESASTNQTSMYLCASRLGDIQYFGAGTRLSVL.

The rearrangement links TRBV4-3 to TRBJ2-3, with TRBD2 as a possible D gene (6 bases). The V end was cut by 1 base, the J end by 6 bases, with 14 bases between. The CDR3 sequence is 15 residues long. Germline V gene sequence: CDR1 LGHNA, CDR2 YSLEER. The CDR3 DNA is TGCGCCAGCAGCCAAGGGCTAGCGACTAGGGATACGCAGTATTTT. Encoded protein: CASSQGLATRDTQYF.